A selection of T cell receptor beta chains follows, all from one sample in a study of blood T cell repertoires in COVID-19. Clones were sequenced by immunoSEQ multiplex PCR, and TCRdb holds only the in-frame ones, with some missing. The table shows over 55,000 clones, with 70% to 90% occurring only once. The sequenced sample was peripheral blood. The receptors shown here come from a man in his fifties with acute or convalescent COVID-19. Both conserved end residues are part of each CDR3. A D gene is named only where the DNA matches it firmly. Clone size, where shown, is once, few, many, or a class for clones that have expanded.

D gene: -; J gene: TRBJ1-4; V gene: TRBV12-2; clone size: -; CDR3 protein: CASRLGSVLGDYQSEKLFF; CDR3 DNA: TGTGCAAGTCGCTTAGGGTCAGTCCTTGGAGACTATCAAAGTGAAAAACTGTTTTTT
D gene: -; J gene: TRBJ1-2; V gene: TRBV18; clone size: -; CDR3 protein: CASSPDETSSGYTF; CDR3 DNA: TGTGCCAGCTCACCAGATGAGACTTCGTCCGGCTACACCTTC
D gene: -; J gene: TRBJ2-1; V gene: TRBV10-2; clone size: -; CDR3 protein: CASGQGSYNEQFF; CDR3 DNA: TGCGCCAGCGGCCAGGGGAGCTACAATGAGCAGTTCTTC
D gene: -; J gene: TRBJ2-2; V gene: TRBV7-9; clone size: -; CDR3 protein: CASSFRVGDTGELFF; CDR3 DNA: TGTGCCAGCAGCTTCCGGGTTGGAGACACCGGGGAGCTGTTTTTT
D gene: -; J gene: TRBJ1-2; V gene: TRBV6-1; clone size: once; CDR3 protein: CASSESWGLYGYTF; CDR3 DNA: TGTGCCAGCAGTGAATCCTGGGGCCTATATGGCTACACCTTC
D gene: TRBD1; J gene: TRBJ2-5; V gene: TRBV28; clone size: -; CDR3 protein: CASSLLRTGLQETQYF; CDR3 DNA: TGTGCCAGCAGTTTACTAAGGACAGGGCTCCAAGAGACCCAGTACTTC
D gene: -; J gene: TRBJ2-3; V gene: TRBV4-1; clone size: -; CDR3 protein: CASSQSRLADTQYF; CDR3 DNA: TGCGCCAGCAGCCAGAGCCGATTGGCAGATACGCAGTATTTT
D gene: -; J gene: TRBJ1-1; V gene: TRBV28; clone size: -; CDR3 protein: CASSLRQEAFF; CDR3 DNA: TGTGCCAGCAGCCTGCGTCAAGAAGCTTTCTTT
D gene: TRBD1; J gene: TRBJ2-5; V gene: TRBV5-8; clone size: -; CDR3 protein: CASSSGTAFQETQYF; CDR3 DNA: TGTGCCAGCAGCTCTGGGACAGCCTTCCAAGAGACCCAGTACTTC
D gene: -; J gene: TRBJ2-2; V gene: TRBV30; clone size: -; CDR3 protein: CAWSRGSSTGELFF; CDR3 DNA: TGTGCCTGGAGTCGGGGTAGTAGCACCGGGGAGCTGTTTTTT
D gene: TRBD1; J gene: TRBJ2-3; V gene: TRBV5-1; clone size: -; CDR3 protein: CASSRDRESDTQYF; CDR3 DNA: TGCGCCAGCAGCCGGGACAGGGAAAGCGATACGCAGTATTTT
D gene: -; J gene: TRBJ2-1; V gene: TRBV10-3; clone size: -; CDR3 protein: CAISELGSYNEQFF; CDR3 DNA: TGTGCCATCAGTGAGTTGGGCAGTTACAATGAGCAGTTCTTC
D gene: TRBD2; J gene: TRBJ2-3; V gene: TRBV6-4; clone size: -; CDR3 protein: CASSKQASGVSTDTQYF; CDR3 DNA: TGTGCCAGCAGTAAGCAAGCTAGCGGGGTGAGCACAGATACGCAGTATTTT
D gene: -; J gene: TRBJ1-5; V gene: TRBV3-1/TRBV3-2; clone size: -; CDR3 protein: CASSHSGGRSQPQHF; CDR3 DNA: TGTGCCAGCAGCCACAGCGGGGGCCGGAGTCAGCCCCAGCATTTT
D gene: -; J gene: TRBJ1-2; V gene: TRBV28; clone size: -; CDR3 protein: CASSYPLSRPSYGYTF; CDR3 DNA: TGTGCCAGCAGCTATCCCCTAAGCAGGCCCTCCTATGGCTACACCTTC
D gene: -; J gene: TRBJ1-5; V gene: TRBV7-8; clone size: -; CDR3 protein: CASSWSGLQPQHF; CDR3 DNA: TGTGCCAGCAGCTGGAGTGGGTTACAGCCCCAGCATTTT
D gene: TRBD1; J gene: TRBJ2-7; V gene: TRBV27; clone size: -; CDR3 protein: CASSLNPPLEGGASYEQYF; CDR3 DNA: TGTGCCAGCAGTTTAAACCCTCCTCTGGAAGGGGGCGCCTCCTACGAGCAGTACTTC
D gene: -; J gene: TRBJ2-5; V gene: TRBV2; clone size: once; CDR3 protein: CASNPGQETQYF; CDR3 DNA: TGTGCCAGCAACCCAGGGCAAGAGACCCAGTACTTC
D gene: -; J gene: TRBJ2-7; V gene: TRBV5-4; clone size: -; CDR3 protein: CASSPDSLLSEQYF; CDR3 DNA: TGTGCCAGCAGCCCGGACAGTCTCTTGAGCGAGCAGTACTTC
D gene: TRBD1; J gene: TRBJ2-1; V gene: TRBV2; clone size: once; CDR3 protein: CASKRDRGNEQFF; CDR3 DNA: TGTGCCAGCAAACGGGACAGGGGTAATGAGCAGTTCTTC
D gene: TRBD2; J gene: TRBJ2-1; V gene: TRBV19; clone size: -; CDR3 protein: CASSTSGGGYNEQFF; CDR3 DNA: TGTGCCAGTAGTACTAGCGGGGGTGGCTACAATGAGCAGTTCTTC
D gene: TRBD2; J gene: TRBJ2-3; V gene: TRBV5-8; clone size: -; CDR3 protein: CASSRYLSGGADTQYF; CDR3 DNA: TGTGCCAGCAGCCGATACCTTAGCGGGGGAGCAGATACGCAGTATTTT
D gene: TRBD1; J gene: TRBJ1-5; V gene: TRBV7-2; clone size: -; CDR3 protein: CASSLKGAGSQPQHF; CDR3 DNA: TGTGCCAGCAGCTTAAAGGGGGCTGGAAGTCAGCCCCAGCATTTT
D gene: TRBD2; J gene: TRBJ2-1; V gene: TRBV7-2; clone size: -; CDR3 protein: CASSFQAGIGNEQFF; CDR3 DNA: TGTGCCAGCAGCTTCCAAGCGGGGATAGGAAATGAGCAGTTCTTC
D gene: TRBD1; J gene: TRBJ2-3; V gene: TRBV18; clone size: -; CDR3 protein: CASSPPFFRDRPTDTQYF; CDR3 DNA: TGTGCCAGCTCACCACCGTTTTTCAGGGACAGACCCACAGATACGCAGTATTTT
D gene: -; J gene: TRBJ2-3; V gene: TRBV6-6; clone size: -; CDR3 protein: CASSYNGLSTDTQYF; CDR3 DNA: TGTGCCAGCAGTTACAACGGACTTTCCACAGATACGCAGTATTTT
D gene: -; J gene: TRBJ2-2; V gene: TRBV7-3; clone size: -; CDR3 protein: CASSLQGSLGELFF; CDR3 DNA: TGTGCCAGCAGCTTGCAGGGGAGTTTGGGGGAGCTGTTTTTT
D gene: TRBD1; J gene: TRBJ1-6; V gene: TRBV5-4; clone size: -; CDR3 protein: CASSPQTGSDSPLHF; CDR3 DNA: TGTGCCAGCAGCCCCCAGACAGGGTCGGATTCACCCCTCCACTTT
D gene: TRBD2; J gene: TRBJ2-1; V gene: TRBV6-5; clone size: once; CDR3 protein: CATNEGTSNEQFF; CDR3 DNA: TGTGCCACCAACGAAGGGACTAGCAATGAGCAGTTCTTC
D gene: -; J gene: TRBJ1-5; V gene: TRBV30; clone size: -; CDR3 protein: CAWSDLGYVDQPQHF; CDR3 DNA: TGTGCCTGGAGTGACCTCGGGTACGTCGATCAGCCCCAGCATTTT
D gene: -; J gene: TRBJ2-7; V gene: TRBV7-8; clone size: once; CDR3 protein: CASSLSKGRSSYEQYF; CDR3 DNA: TGTGCCAGCAGCTTATCTAAGGGGCGAAGCTCCTACGAGCAGTACTTC
D gene: -; J gene: TRBJ1-4; V gene: TRBV10-3; clone size: -; CDR3 protein: CAIGTQNEKLFF; CDR3 DNA: TGTGCCATCGGGACACAAAATGAAAAACTGTTTTTT
D gene: TRBD1; J gene: TRBJ1-1; V gene: TRBV5-4; clone size: -; CDR3 protein: CASSLIQGGTEAFF; CDR3 DNA: TGTGCCAGCAGCTTGATACAGGGGGGGACTGAAGCTTTCTTT
D gene: TRBD1; J gene: TRBJ2-7; V gene: TRBV11-2; clone size: -; CDR3 protein: CASSPRGLSYEQYF; CDR3 DNA: TGTGCCAGCAGCCCCAGGGGGCTCTCCTACGAGCAGTACTTC
D gene: TRBD1; J gene: TRBJ2-7; V gene: TRBV6-1; clone size: -; CDR3 protein: CASSEGTGLRYEQYF; CDR3 DNA: TGTGCCAGCAGTGAAGGGACAGGGTTAAGATACGAGCAGTACTTC
D gene: TRBD1; J gene: TRBJ2-1; V gene: TRBV11-3; clone size: -; CDR3 protein: CASSLGSQGAYNEQFF; CDR3 DNA: TGTGCCAGCAGCTTAGGCAGCCAGGGGGCCTACAATGAGCAGTTCTTC
D gene: -; J gene: TRBJ2-7; V gene: TRBV5-1; clone size: -; CDR3 protein: CASSPGEGFSYEQYF; CDR3 DNA: TGCGCCAGCAGCCCTGGTGAGGGCTTCTCCTACGAGCAGTACTTC
D gene: -; J gene: TRBJ1-1; V gene: TRBV5-1; clone size: -; CDR3 protein: CASSPRGNTEAFF; CDR3 DNA: TGCGCCAGCAGCCCCAGGGGGAACACTGAAGCTTTCTTT
D gene: -; J gene: TRBJ2-2; V gene: TRBV18; clone size: -; CDR3 protein: CASSPLTVGQTGELFF; CDR3 DNA: TGTGCCAGCTCACCACTAACAGTGGGGCAAACCGGGGAGCTGTTTTTT
D gene: TRBD1; J gene: TRBJ2-7; V gene: TRBV27; clone size: -; CDR3 protein: CASSLSGQGLGYEQYF; CDR3 DNA: TGTGCCAGCAGTCTATCTGGACAGGGTTTGGGCTACGAGCAGTACTTC
D gene: -; J gene: TRBJ2-5; V gene: TRBV7-3; clone size: -; CDR3 protein: CASSSDRSSETQYF; CDR3 DNA: TGTGCCAGCAGCTCAGACAGGTCATCGGAGACCCAGTACTTC
D gene: -; J gene: TRBJ1-3; V gene: TRBV7-8; clone size: -; CDR3 protein: CASSFADYSGNTIYF; CDR3 DNA: TGTGCCAGCAGCTTTGCAGACTATTCTGGAAACACCATATATTTT
D gene: TRBD2; J gene: TRBJ2-5; V gene: TRBV4-2; clone size: -; CDR3 protein: CASSQEPLAGETQYF; CDR3 DNA: TGTGCCAGCAGCCAAGAGCCACTAGCGGGTGAGACCCAGTACTTC
D gene: -; J gene: TRBJ2-5; V gene: TRBV6-5; clone size: -; CDR3 protein: CASSSDRKNWETQYF; CDR3 DNA: TGTGCCAGCAGTTCCGACAGGAAAAATTGGGAGACCCAGTACTTC
D gene: -; J gene: TRBJ2-7; V gene: TRBV2; clone size: -; CDR3 protein: CASSEEARMSRGHLLSSYEQYF; CDR3 DNA: TGTGCCAGCAGTGAGGAAGCAAGAATGTCCCGAGGGCATCTCCTCAGCTCCTACGAGCAGTACTTC
D gene: -; J gene: TRBJ2-2; V gene: TRBV5-4; clone size: -; CDR3 protein: CASSLDFANTGELFF; CDR3 DNA: TGTGCCAGCAGCTTGGACTTCGCGAACACCGGGGAGCTGTTTTTT
D gene: -; J gene: TRBJ1-1; V gene: TRBV9; clone size: -; CDR3 protein: CASSPRLTNTEAFF; CDR3 DNA: TGTGCCAGCAGCCCGAGACTGACCAACACTGAAGCTTTCTTT